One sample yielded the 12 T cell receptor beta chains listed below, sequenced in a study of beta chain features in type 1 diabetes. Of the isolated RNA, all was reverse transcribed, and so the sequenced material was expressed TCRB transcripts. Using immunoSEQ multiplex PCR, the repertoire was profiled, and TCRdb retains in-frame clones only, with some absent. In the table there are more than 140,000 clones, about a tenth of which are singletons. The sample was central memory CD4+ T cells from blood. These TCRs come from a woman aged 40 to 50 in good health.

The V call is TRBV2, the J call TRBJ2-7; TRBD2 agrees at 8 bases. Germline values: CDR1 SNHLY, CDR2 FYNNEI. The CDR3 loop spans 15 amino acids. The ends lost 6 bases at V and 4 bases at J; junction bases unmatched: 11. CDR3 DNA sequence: TGTGCCAGCAGAGGTGGACTAGCTCCATCGTACGAGCAGTACTTC. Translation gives CASRGGLAPSYEQYF.

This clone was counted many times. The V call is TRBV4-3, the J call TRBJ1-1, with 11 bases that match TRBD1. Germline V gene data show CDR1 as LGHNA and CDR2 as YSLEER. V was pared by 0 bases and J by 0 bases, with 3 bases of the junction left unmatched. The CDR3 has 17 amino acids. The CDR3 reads CASSQEPGQGVNTEAFF. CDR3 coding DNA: TGCGCCAGCAGCCAAGAACCGGGACAGGGGGTGAACACTGAAGCTTTCTTT.

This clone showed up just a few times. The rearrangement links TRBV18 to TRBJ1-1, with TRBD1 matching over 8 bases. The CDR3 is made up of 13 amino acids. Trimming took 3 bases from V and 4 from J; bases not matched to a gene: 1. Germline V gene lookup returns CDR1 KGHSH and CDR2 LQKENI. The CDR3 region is CASSPGQVTEAFF. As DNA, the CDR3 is TGTGCCAGCTCACCGGGACAGGTCACTGAAGCTTTCTTT.

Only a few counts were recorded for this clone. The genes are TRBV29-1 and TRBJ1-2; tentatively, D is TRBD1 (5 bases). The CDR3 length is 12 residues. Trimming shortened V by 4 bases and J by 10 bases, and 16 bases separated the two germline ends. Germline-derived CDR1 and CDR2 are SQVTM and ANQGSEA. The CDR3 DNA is TGCAGCGTTGGTGACAGACTCGAGGTCTACACCTTC. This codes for CSVGDRLEVYTF.

The CDR3 protein is CASSLGDRAFGYTF. In DNA, the CDR3 is TGTGCCAGCAGCTTGGGCGACAGGGCGTTTGGCTACACCTTC. The chain links TRBV5-6 to TRBJ1-2; 7 nucleotides match TRBD1. The junction had 6 bases not matched to a gene; V was cut back by 0 bases and J by 7 bases. This CDR3 is 14 amino acids long. Germline assignment: CDR1 SGHDT and CDR2 YYEEEE. Complete variable domain (other parts from reference TRBV5-6 and TRBJ1-2): DAGVTQSPTHLIKTRGQQVTLRCSPKSGHDTVSWYQQALGQGPQFIFQYYEEEERQRGNFPDRFSGHQFPNYSSELNVNALLLGDSALYLCASSLGDRAFGYTFGSGTRLTVV.

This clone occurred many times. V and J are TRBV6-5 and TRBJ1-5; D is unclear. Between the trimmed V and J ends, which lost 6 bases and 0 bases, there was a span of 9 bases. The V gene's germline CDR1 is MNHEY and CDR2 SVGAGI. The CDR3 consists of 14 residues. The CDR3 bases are TGTGCCAGCAGACCCCCGGGTAGCAATCAGCCCCAGCATTTT. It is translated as CASRPPGSNQPQHF.

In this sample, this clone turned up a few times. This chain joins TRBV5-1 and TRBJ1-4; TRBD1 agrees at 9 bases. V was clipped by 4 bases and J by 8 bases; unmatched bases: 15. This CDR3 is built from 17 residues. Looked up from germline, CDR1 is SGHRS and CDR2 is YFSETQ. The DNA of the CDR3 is TGCGCCAGCAGCCCGGGACAGGGTGCAGGGTTTGGAGAAAAACTGTTTTTT. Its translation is CASSPGQGAGFGEKLFF.

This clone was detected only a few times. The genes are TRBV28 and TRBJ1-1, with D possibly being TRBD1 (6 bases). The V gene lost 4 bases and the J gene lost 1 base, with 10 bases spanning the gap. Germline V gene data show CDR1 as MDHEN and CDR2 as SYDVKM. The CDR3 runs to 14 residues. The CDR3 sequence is CASSSGGANTEAFF. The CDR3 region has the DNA TGTGCCAGCAGTTCTGGGGGGGCGAACACTGAAGCTTTCTTT.

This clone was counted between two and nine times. Here the CDR3 reads CASSSQGQGNEKLFF. CDR3 sequence (DNA): TGTGCCAGCAGCTCGCAAGGACAGGGGAATGAAAAACTGTTTTTT. The chain is built from TRBV7-2 and TRBJ1-4; 9 bases agree with TRBD1. The CDR3 contains 15 residues. Germline CDR1 and CDR2: SGHTA and FQGNSA. V was pared by 4 bases and J by 5 bases, with 5 bases of the junction left unmatched.

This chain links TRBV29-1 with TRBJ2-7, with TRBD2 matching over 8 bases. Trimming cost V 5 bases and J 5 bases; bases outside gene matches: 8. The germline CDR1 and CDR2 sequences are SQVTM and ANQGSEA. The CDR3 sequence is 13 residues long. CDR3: CSVTSGGGDEQYF. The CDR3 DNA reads TGCAGCGTTACTAGCGGAGGAGGGGACGAGCAGTACTTC.

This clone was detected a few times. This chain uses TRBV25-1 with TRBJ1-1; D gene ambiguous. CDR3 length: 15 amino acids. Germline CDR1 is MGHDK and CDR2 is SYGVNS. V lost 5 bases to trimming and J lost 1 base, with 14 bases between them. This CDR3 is CASSPLAGTNTEAFF. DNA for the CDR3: TGTGCCAGCAGTCCCCTGGCAGGTACGAACACTGAAGCTTTCTTT.

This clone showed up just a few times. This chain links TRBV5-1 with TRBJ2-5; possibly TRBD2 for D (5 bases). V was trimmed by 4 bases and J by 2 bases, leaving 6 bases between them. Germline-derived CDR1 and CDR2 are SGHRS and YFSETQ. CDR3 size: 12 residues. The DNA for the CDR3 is TGCGCCAGCAGCCCGGGACAAGAGACCCAGTACTTC. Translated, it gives CASSPGQETQYF.